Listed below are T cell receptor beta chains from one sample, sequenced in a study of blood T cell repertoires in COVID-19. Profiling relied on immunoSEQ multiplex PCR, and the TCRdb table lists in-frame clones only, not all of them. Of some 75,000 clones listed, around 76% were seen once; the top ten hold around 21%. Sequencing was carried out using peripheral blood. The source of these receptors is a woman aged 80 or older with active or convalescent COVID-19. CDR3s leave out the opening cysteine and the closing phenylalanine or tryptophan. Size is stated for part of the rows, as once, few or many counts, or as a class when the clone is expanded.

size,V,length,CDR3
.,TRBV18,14,ASSPRQISSTDTQY
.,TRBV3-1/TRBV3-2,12,ASSRRTDSYEQY
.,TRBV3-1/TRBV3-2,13,ASSQDPRTAYGYT
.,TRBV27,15,ASARGGPGGASYGYT
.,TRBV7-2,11,ASSLDGGSEQY
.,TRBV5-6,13,ASTYGNGLNTEAF
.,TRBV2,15,ASSQGGLIATNEKLF
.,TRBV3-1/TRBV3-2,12,ASSQGVSGQPQH
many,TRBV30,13,AWGDYRGSGNTIY
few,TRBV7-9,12,ASSRAGGFNEQF
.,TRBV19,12,ASAGDRAFYGYT
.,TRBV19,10,ASRQGPYGYT
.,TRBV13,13,ASSLGQGGYNEQF
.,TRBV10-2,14,ASSDILAGGPETQY
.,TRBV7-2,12,ASSLGGLAGEQF
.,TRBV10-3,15,AISDPQTSGGAKEQY
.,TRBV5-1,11,ASSFDRDDTQY
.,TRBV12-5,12,ASGLSQETGELF
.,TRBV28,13,ASSYTDSPNQPQH
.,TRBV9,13,ASSVDGGLNSPLH
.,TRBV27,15,ANRQGLRVVPGNTIY
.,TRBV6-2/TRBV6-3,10,ASSRTGYEQY
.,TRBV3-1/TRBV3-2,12,ASSQGYRGRGAF
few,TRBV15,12,ATSLDSYNQPQH
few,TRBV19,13,ASSIEETASYEQY
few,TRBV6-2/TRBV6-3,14,ASSLGAGGLYNEQF
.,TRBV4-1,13,ASSQTTGSTPEAF
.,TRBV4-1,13,ASSQDNPELAGYT
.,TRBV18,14,ASSPPGQGHHYEQY
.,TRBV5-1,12,ASSLRGGQETQY
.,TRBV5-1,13,ASSLAWAGGNTIY
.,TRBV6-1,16,ASSEGGGAESSYNEQF
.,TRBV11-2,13,ASSFRTGSGNTIY
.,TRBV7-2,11,ASSRVGGETQY
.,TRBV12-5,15,ASGLVGDRRHHYGYT
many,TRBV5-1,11,ASSNRVDYGYT
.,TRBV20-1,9,SLRNTGELF
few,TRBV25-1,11,ASSKAGNYGYT
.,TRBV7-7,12,ASSPSADGNTIY
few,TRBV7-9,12,ASSPGWGSYGYT
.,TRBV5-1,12,ASSFNRVTGELF
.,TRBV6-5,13,ASSYSTDLEYGYT
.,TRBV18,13,ASSADRGGEEKLF
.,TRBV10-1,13,ASSGQALNTGELF
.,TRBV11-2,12,ASSLSGTGHEQF
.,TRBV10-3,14,AISEADRAANYGYT
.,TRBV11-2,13,ASSLGATTHYEQY
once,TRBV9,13,ASSVDGTGKETQY
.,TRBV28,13,ASSPPSHPTGELF